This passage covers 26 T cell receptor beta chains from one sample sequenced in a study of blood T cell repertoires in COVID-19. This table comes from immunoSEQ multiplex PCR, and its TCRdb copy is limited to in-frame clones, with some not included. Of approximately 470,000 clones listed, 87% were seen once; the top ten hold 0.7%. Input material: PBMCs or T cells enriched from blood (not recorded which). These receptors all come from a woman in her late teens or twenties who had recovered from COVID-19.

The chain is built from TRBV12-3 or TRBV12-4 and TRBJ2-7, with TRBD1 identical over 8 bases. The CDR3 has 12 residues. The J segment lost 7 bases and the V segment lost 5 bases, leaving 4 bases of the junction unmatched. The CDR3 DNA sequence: TGTGCCAGCAGTCCCAGGACAGGGGAGCAGTACTTC. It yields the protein CASSPRTGEQYF.

The CDR3 loop is CASSQDRGGDGYTF. In DNA, the CDR3 is TGTGCCAGCAGCCAAGACCGGGGGGGCGATGGCTACACCTTC. This chain links TRBV3-1 (or the pseudogene TRBV3-2) with TRBJ1-2, with a possible D match to TRBD1 (6 bases). The V gene lost 0 bases and the J gene lost 6 bases, with 11 bases spanning the gap. Germline values: CDR1 LGHDT, CDR2 YNNKEL (reference sequence). The CDR3 has 14 residues.

The CDR3 DNA reads TGTGCCAGCAGTTACTCGAGTCAGGGGAGCGGCTACACCTTC. Protein product: CASSYSSQGSGYTF. The rearrangement uses TRBV6-2 or TRBV6-3 and TRBJ1-2, with D possibly matching TRBD1 (6 bases). The CDR3 length is 14 residues. Germline CDR1 and CDR2: MNHEY and SVGEGT. The V gene lost 0 bases and the J gene lost 8 bases, with 13 bases spanning the gap.

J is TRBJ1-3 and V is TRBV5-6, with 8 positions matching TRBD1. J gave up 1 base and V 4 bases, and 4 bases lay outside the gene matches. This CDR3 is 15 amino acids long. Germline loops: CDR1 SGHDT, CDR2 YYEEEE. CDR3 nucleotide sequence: TGTGCCAGCAGCGACACAGGGGGATCTGGAAACACCATATATTTT. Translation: CASSDTGGSGNTIYF. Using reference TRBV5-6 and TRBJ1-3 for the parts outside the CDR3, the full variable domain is DAGVTQSPTHLIKTRGQQVTLRCSPKSGHDTVSWYQQALGQGPQFIFQYYEEEERQRGNFPDRFSGHQFPNYSSELNVNALLLGDSALYLCASSDTGGSGNTIYFGEGSWLTVV.

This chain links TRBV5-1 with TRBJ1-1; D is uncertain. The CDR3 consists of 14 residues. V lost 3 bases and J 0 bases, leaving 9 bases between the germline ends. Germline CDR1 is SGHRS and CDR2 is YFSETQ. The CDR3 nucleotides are TGCGCCAGCAGCTCCCGAGGGATGAACACTGAAGCTTTCTTT. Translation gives CASSSRGMNTEAFF.

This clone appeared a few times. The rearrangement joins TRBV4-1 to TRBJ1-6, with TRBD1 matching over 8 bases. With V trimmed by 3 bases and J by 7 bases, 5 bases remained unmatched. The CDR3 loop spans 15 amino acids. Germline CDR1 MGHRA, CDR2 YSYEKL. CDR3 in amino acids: CASSQTGVSNSPLHF. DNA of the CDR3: TGCGCCAGCAGCCAGACAGGGGTCTCAAATTCACCCCTCCACTTT.

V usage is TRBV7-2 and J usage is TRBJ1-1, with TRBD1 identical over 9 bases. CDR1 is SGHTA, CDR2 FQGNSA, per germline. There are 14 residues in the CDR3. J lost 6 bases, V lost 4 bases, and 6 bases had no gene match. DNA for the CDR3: TGTGCCAGCAGCTACAGGGACAGGGTATCTGAAGCTTTCTTT. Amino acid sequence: CASSYRDRVSEAFF.

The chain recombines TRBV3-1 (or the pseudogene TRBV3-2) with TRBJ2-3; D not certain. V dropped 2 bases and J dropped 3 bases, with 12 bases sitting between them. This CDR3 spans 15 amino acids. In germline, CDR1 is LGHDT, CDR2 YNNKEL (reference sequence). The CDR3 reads CASSQRMYRTDTQYF. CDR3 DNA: TGTGCCAGCAGCCAACGGATGTACAGAACAGATACGCAGTATTTT.

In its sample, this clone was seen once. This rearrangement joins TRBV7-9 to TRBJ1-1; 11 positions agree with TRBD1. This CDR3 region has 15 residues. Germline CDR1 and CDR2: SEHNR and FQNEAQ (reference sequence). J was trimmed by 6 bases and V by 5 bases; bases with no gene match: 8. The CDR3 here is CASSTRDRGYAEAFF. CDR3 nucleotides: TGTGCCAGCAGCACCCGGGACAGGGGGTACGCTGAAGCTTTCTTT.

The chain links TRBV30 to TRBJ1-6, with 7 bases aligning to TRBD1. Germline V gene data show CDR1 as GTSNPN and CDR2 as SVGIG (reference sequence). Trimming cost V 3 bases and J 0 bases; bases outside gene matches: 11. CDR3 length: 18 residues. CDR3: CAWRDRVRKSSYNSPLHF. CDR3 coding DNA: TGTGCCTGGAGAGACAGGGTCCGCAAGAGCTCCTATAATTCACCCCTCCACTTT.

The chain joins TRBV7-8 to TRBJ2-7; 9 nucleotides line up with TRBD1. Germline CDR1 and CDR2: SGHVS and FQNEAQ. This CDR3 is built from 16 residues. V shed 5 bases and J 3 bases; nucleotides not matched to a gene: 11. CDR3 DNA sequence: TGTGCCAGCAGCCCCGGCGGGGGACAGGGTTACTACGAGCAGTACTTC. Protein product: CASSPGGGQGYYEQYF.

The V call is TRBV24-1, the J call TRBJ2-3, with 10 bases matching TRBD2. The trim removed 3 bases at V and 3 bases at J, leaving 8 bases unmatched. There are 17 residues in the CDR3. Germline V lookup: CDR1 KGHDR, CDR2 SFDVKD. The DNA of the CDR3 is TGTGCCACCAGTGATCCCCCAGCGGGGGGGCTGACAGATACGCAGTATTTT. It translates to CATSDPPAGGLTDTQYF.

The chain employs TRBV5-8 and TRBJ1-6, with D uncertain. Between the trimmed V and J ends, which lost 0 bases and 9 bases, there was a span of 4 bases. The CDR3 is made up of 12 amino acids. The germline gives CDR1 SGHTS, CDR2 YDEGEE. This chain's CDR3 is CASSLGGSPLHF. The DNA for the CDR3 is TGTGCCAGCAGCTTGGGAGGTTCACCCCTCCACTTT.

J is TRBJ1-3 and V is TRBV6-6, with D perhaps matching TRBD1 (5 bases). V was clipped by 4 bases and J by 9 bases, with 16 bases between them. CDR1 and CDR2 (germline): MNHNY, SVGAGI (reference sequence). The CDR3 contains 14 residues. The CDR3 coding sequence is TGTGCCAGCAGTTCCTTTCAGGGAACGGGCACCATATATTTT. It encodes CASSSFQGTGTIYF.

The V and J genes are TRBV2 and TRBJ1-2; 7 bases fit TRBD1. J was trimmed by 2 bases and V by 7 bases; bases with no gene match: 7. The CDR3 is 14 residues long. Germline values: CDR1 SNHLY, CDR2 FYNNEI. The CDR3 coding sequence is TGTGCCAGCAAACAGACAGGGCAAAACTATGGCTACACCTTC. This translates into CASKQTGQNYGYTF.

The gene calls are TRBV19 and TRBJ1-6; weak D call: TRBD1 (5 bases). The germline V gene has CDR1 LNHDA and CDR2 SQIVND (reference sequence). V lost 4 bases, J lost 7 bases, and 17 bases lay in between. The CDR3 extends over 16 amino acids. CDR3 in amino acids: CASSTTWYGGNSPLHF. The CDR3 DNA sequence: TGTGCCAGTAGTACAACTTGGTATGGGGGGAATTCACCCCTCCACTTT.

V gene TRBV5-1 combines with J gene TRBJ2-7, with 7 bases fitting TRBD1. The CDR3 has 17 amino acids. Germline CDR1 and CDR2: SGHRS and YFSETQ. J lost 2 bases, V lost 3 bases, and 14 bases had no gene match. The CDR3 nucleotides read TGCGCCAGCAGCTCAAAAGTATCCGGGACAGAGCCCTACGAGCAGTACTTC. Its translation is CASSSKVSGTEPYEQYF.

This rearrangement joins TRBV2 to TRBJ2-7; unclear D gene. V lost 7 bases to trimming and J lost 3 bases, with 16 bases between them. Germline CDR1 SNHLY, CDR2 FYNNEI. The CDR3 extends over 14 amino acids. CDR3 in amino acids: CASTVLPHSYEQYF. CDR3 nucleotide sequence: TGTGCCAGCACCGTTCTCCCGCACAGCTACGAGCAGTACTTC.

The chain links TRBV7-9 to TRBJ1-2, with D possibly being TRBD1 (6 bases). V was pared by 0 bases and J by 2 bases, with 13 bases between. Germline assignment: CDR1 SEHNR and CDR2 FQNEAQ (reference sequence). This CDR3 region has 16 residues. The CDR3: CASSLASSGANYGYTF. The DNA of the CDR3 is TGTGCCAGCAGCTTAGCGTCGTCAGGGGCCAACTATGGCTACACCTTC.

Written as DNA, the CDR3 is TGTGCCAGCGGACTAGCGGCGCAAGAGACCCAGTACTTC. Its translation: CASGLAAQETQYF. The chain couples TRBV3-1 (or the pseudogene TRBV3-2) to TRBJ2-5; 10 bases are a match to TRBD2. The CDR3 has 13 residues. V was pared by 8 bases and J by 2 bases, with 2 bases of the junction left unmatched. The germline CDR1 and CDR2 sequences are LGHDT and YNNKEL (reference sequence).

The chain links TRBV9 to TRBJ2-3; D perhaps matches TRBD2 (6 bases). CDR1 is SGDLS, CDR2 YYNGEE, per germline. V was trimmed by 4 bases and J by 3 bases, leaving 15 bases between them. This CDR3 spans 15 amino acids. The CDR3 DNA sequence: TGTGCCAGCAGCCACTGGGGGGTGGAGACAGATACGCAGTATTTT. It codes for CASSHWGVETDTQYF.

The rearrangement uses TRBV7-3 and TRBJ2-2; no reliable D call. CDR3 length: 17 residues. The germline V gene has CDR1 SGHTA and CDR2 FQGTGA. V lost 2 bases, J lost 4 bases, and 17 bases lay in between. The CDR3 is CASSLVAPTRFTGELFF. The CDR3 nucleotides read TGTGCCAGCAGCTTAGTAGCCCCAACACGATTCACCGGGGAGCTGTTTTTT.

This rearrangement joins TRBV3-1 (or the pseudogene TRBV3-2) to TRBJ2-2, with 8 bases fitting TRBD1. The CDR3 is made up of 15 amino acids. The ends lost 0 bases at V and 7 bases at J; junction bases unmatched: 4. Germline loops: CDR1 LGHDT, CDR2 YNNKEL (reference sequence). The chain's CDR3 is CASSQDQGANGELFF. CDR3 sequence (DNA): TGTGCCAGCAGCCAAGATCAGGGGGCTAACGGGGAGCTGTTTTTT.

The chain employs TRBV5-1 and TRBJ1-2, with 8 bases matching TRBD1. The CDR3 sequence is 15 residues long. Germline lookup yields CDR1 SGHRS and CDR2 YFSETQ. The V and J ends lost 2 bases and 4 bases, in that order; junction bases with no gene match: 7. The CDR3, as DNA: TGCGCCAGCAGCTTTGGACAGGGTGAAGTCTATGGCTACACCTTC. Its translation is CASSFGQGEVYGYTF.

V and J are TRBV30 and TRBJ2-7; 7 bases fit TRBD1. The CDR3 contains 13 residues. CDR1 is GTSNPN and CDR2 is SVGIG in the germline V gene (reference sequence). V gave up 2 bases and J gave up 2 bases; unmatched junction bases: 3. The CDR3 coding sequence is TGTGCCTGGAGTACAGGGGCCGCCTACGAGCAGTACTTC. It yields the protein CAWSTGAAYEQYF.

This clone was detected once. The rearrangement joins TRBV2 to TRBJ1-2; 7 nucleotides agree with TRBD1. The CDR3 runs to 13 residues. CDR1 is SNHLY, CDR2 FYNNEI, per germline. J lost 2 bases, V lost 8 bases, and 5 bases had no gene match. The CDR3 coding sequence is TGTGCCAGCCAAGGGACAGCAAACTATGGCTACACCTTC. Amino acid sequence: CASQGTANYGYTF.